A selection of T cell receptor beta chains follows, all from one sample in a study of OX40 agonist ivuxolimab in advanced cancers. TCRdb keeps only in-frame clones here, not all; method: immunoSEQ multiplex PCR. Among about 62,000 clones, roughly 89% were seen once, and the ten largest hold 0.7% to 0.9%. The sample here was CD4+ or CD8+ T cells sorted from blood, taken in a trial of the OX40 agonist ivuxolimab. The receptors derive from an adult with an advanced solid tumor such as melanoma, head and neck, liver or kidney cancer. The CDR3 runs from the conserved cysteine through the conserved F or W. The order of the fields is V gene, clone size, D gene, J gene, CDR3 protein, CDR3 DNA. A D gene is named only where the DNA matches it firmly. Size tells how often a clone was seen (once, few, many) or the class of an expanded clone, and some rows leave it out.

v_call: TRBV11-2
clone_size: .
d_call: .
j_call: TRBJ2-1
cdr3_aa: CASSFWGGESEQFF
cdr3_nt: TGTGCCAGCAGCTTCTGGGGTGGGGAAAGTGAGCAGTTCTTC

v_call: TRBV29-1
clone_size: .
d_call: .
j_call: TRBJ2-1
cdr3_aa: CSARSSYNEQFF
cdr3_nt: TGCAGCGCAAGATCATCCTACAATGAGCAGTTCTTC

v_call: TRBV7-9
clone_size: .
d_call: .
j_call: TRBJ1-2
cdr3_aa: CASSLGFVDGYTF
cdr3_nt: TGTGCCAGCAGCTTGGGGTTTGTTGATGGCTACACCTTC

v_call: TRBV7-2
clone_size: .
d_call: TRBD2
j_call: TRBJ2-3
cdr3_aa: CASSYSGGPADTQYF
cdr3_nt: TGTGCCAGCAGCTATAGCGGGGGGCCGGCAGATACGCAGTATTTT

v_call: TRBV11-2
clone_size: .
d_call: .
j_call: TRBJ1-3
cdr3_aa: CASSLRQAPFGNTIYF
cdr3_nt: TGTGCCAGCAGCTTAAGACAGGCACCATTTGGAAACACCATATATTTT

v_call: TRBV7-9
clone_size: .
d_call: TRBD1
j_call: TRBJ2-1
cdr3_aa: CASSKGQGMGNEQFF
cdr3_nt: TGTGCCAGCAGCAAGGGACAGGGAATGGGCAATGAGCAGTTCTTC

v_call: TRBV19
clone_size: .
d_call: .
j_call: TRBJ2-3
cdr3_aa: CASSRTGSTDTQYF
cdr3_nt: TGTGCCAGTAGTAGAACTGGGAGCACAGATACGCAGTATTTT

v_call: TRBV27
clone_size: .
d_call: TRBD2
j_call: TRBJ2-3
cdr3_aa: CASSLALRSGVGDTQYF
cdr3_nt: TGTGCCAGCAGTTTAGCCCTAAGGAGCGGGGTGGGAGATACGCAGTATTTT

v_call: TRBV6-5
clone_size: .
d_call: .
j_call: TRBJ1-4
cdr3_aa: CASSYSPWEKLFF
cdr3_nt: TGTGCCAGCAGTTACTCCCCTTGGGAAAAACTGTTTTTT

v_call: TRBV29-1
clone_size: .
d_call: TRBD1
j_call: TRBJ1-4
cdr3_aa: CSVEAGTGNEKLFF
cdr3_nt: TGCAGCGTTGAAGCCGGGACAGGGAATGAAAAACTGTTTTTT

v_call: TRBV20-1
clone_size: .
d_call: .
j_call: TRBJ2-7
cdr3_aa: CSASKGGEQYF
cdr3_nt: TGCAGTGCTAGCAAAGGGGGCGAGCAGTACTTC

v_call: TRBV29-1
clone_size: .
d_call: .
j_call: TRBJ1-2
cdr3_aa: CSVGAQRGAGYTF
cdr3_nt: TGCAGCGTTGGGGCCCAGCGGGGTGCTGGCTACACCTTC

v_call: TRBV6-1
clone_size: .
d_call: TRBD2
j_call: TRBJ2-7
cdr3_aa: CASSKQAGVSYEQYF
cdr3_nt: TGTGCCAGCAGTAAGCAAGCGGGGGTGTCCTACGAGCAGTACTTC

v_call: TRBV6-5
clone_size: .
d_call: TRBD1
j_call: TRBJ1-2
cdr3_aa: CASSPGVGRGASYTF
cdr3_nt: TGTGCCAGCAGTCCTGGGGTCGGCAGGGGGGCGAGCTACACCTTC

v_call: TRBV5-1
clone_size: .
d_call: .
j_call: TRBJ2-5
cdr3_aa: CASSSERETQYF
cdr3_nt: TGCGCCAGCAGCTCCGAGAGGGAGACCCAGTACTTC

v_call: TRBV7-8
clone_size: once
d_call: .
j_call: TRBJ1-1
cdr3_aa: CASRLQGYVTEAFF
cdr3_nt: TGTGCCAGCAGACTGCAGGGTTATGTCACTGAAGCTTTCTTT

v_call: TRBV30
clone_size: once
d_call: .
j_call: TRBJ1-3
cdr3_aa: CAWSGGDSSGNTIYF
cdr3_nt: TGTGCCTGGAGTGGAGGCGATTCCTCTGGAAACACCATATATTTT

v_call: TRBV6-5
clone_size: .
d_call: TRBD1
j_call: TRBJ1-6
cdr3_aa: CASSYSSGQGNSPLHF
cdr3_nt: TGTGCCAGCAGTTACTCGTCGGGACAGGGAAATTCACCCCTCCACTTT

v_call: TRBV18
clone_size: .
d_call: .
j_call: TRBJ2-7
cdr3_aa: CASSISRTDPYEQYF
cdr3_nt: TGTGCCAGCTCAATCTCCCGGACAGACCCCTACGAGCAGTACTTC

v_call: TRBV13
clone_size: .
d_call: .
j_call: TRBJ1-1
cdr3_aa: CASSSRDTLNTEAFF
cdr3_nt: TGTGCCAGCAGCAGTCGGGACACCTTGAACACTGAAGCTTTCTTT

v_call: TRBV5-6
clone_size: .
d_call: TRBD1
j_call: TRBJ2-5
cdr3_aa: CASSLGGGETQYF
cdr3_nt: TGTGCCAGCAGCTTAGGGGGCGGGGAGACCCAGTACTTC

v_call: TRBV5-1
clone_size: .
d_call: .
j_call: TRBJ1-4
cdr3_aa: CASSTDGTTNEKLFF
cdr3_nt: TGCGCCAGCAGCACCGACGGTACAACTAATGAAAAACTGTTTTTT

v_call: TRBV10-3
clone_size: .
d_call: TRBD1
j_call: TRBJ2-7
cdr3_aa: CAISEGTGNSYEQYF
cdr3_nt: TGTGCCATCAGTGAGGGGACAGGAAACTCCTACGAGCAGTACTTC

v_call: TRBV19
clone_size: .
d_call: TRBD1
j_call: TRBJ2-1
cdr3_aa: CASIPGQGLLNEQFF
cdr3_nt: TGTGCCAGTATCCCGGGACAGGGCCTCCTAAATGAGCAGTTCTTC

v_call: TRBV10-3
clone_size: .
d_call: TRBD1
j_call: TRBJ1-2
cdr3_aa: CAISDLSGNRGFTGYTF
cdr3_nt: TGTGCCATCAGTGACCTCTCCGGTAACAGGGGCTTTACGGGCTACACCTTC

v_call: TRBV6-5
clone_size: .
d_call: .
j_call: TRBJ1-5
cdr3_aa: CASSPQDRNNQPQHF
cdr3_nt: TGTGCCAGCAGTCCCCAGGACAGAAACAATCAGCCCCAGCATTTT

v_call: TRBV6-5
clone_size: .
d_call: .
j_call: TRBJ1-5
cdr3_aa: CASGAANSNQPQHF
cdr3_nt: TGTGCCAGCGGGGCAGCCAATAGCAATCAGCCCCAGCATTTT

v_call: TRBV2
clone_size: .
d_call: .
j_call: TRBJ1-5
cdr3_aa: CASSPGAPRQSQHF
cdr3_nt: TGTGCCAGCAGTCCGGGCGCGCCGAGACAGTCCCAGCATTTT

v_call: TRBV29-1
clone_size: .
d_call: .
j_call: TRBJ2-2
cdr3_aa: CSVPLGGNTGELFF
cdr3_nt: TGCAGCGTGCCGTTGGGAGGTAACACCGGGGAGCTGTTTTTT

v_call: TRBV7-2
clone_size: .
d_call: .
j_call: TRBJ1-1
cdr3_aa: CASSLDGGVSTEAFF
cdr3_nt: TGTGCCAGCAGCTTAGATGGGGGCGTCAGCACTGAAGCTTTCTTT

v_call: TRBV7-8
clone_size: .
d_call: .
j_call: TRBJ2-5
cdr3_aa: CASSLAPLGTQYF
cdr3_nt: TGTGCCAGCAGCTTAGCCCCGCTAGGGACCCAGTACTTC

v_call: TRBV12-2
clone_size: few
d_call: .
j_call: TRBJ2-1
cdr3_aa: CASRLPPGTGTYNEQFF
cdr3_nt: TGTGCAAGTCGCTTGCCCCCCGGGACAGGGACATACAATGAGCAGTTCTTC

v_call: TRBV19
clone_size: .
d_call: TRBD1
j_call: TRBJ1-1
cdr3_aa: CASSTSGTGGTEAFF
cdr3_nt: TGTGCCAGTAGTACCTCCGGGACAGGGGGCACTGAAGCTTTCTTT

v_call: TRBV10-3
clone_size: .
d_call: .
j_call: TRBJ1-5
cdr3_aa: CAIRGDNQPQHF
cdr3_nt: TGTGCCATCAGGGGGGACAATCAGCCCCAGCATTTT

v_call: TRBV2
clone_size: .
d_call: .
j_call: TRBJ2-4
cdr3_aa: CASSVKDIQYF
cdr3_nt: TGTGCCAGCAGTGTGAAGGACATTCAGTACTTC

v_call: TRBV5-5
clone_size: .
d_call: .
j_call: TRBJ1-3
cdr3_aa: CASSLGRENSGNTIYF
cdr3_nt: TGTGCCAGCAGCCTGGGACGGGAGAACTCTGGAAACACCATATATTTT

v_call: TRBV28
clone_size: .
d_call: .
j_call: TRBJ1-5
cdr3_aa: CASSRAGYSNQPQHF
cdr3_nt: TGTGCCAGCAGTCGGGCGGGTTATAGCAATCAGCCCCAGCATTTT

v_call: TRBV10-3
clone_size: .
d_call: .
j_call: TRBJ1-5
cdr3_aa: CAISAGSRMDQPQHF
cdr3_nt: TGTGCCATCAGTGCCGGGAGCCGGATGGATCAGCCCCAGCATTTT

v_call: TRBV19
clone_size: .
d_call: .
j_call: TRBJ2-1
cdr3_aa: CASSIGSSNEQFF
cdr3_nt: TGTGCCAGTAGTATAGGTTCCTCCAATGAGCAGTTCTTC

v_call: TRBV7-9
clone_size: .
d_call: .
j_call: TRBJ1-1
cdr3_aa: CASHRVNTEAFF
cdr3_nt: TGTGCCAGCCATCGTGTGAACACTGAAGCTTTCTTT

v_call: TRBV5-4
clone_size: few
d_call: TRBD1
j_call: TRBJ1-1
cdr3_aa: CASSLEGQGQEAFF
cdr3_nt: TGTGCCAGCAGCTTAGAAGGACAGGGCCAAGAAGCTTTCTTT

v_call: TRBV10-3
clone_size: .
d_call: .
j_call: TRBJ2-7
cdr3_aa: CAISLTSGEQYF
cdr3_nt: TGTGCCATCAGTCTCACAAGCGGCGAGCAGTACTTC

v_call: TRBV5-1
clone_size: .
d_call: .
j_call: TRBJ2-7
cdr3_aa: CASSLGGYEQYF
cdr3_nt: TGCGCCAGCAGCTTGGGGGGTTACGAGCAGTACTTC

v_call: TRBV19
clone_size: .
d_call: TRBD1
j_call: TRBJ2-7
cdr3_aa: CASSMKTGPHEQYF
cdr3_nt: TGTGCCAGTAGTATGAAGACAGGGCCCCACGAGCAGTACTTC

v_call: TRBV28
clone_size: .
d_call: .
j_call: TRBJ2-6
cdr3_aa: CATQGPGANVLTF
cdr3_nt: TGTGCCACCCAGGGGCCTGGGGCCAACGTCCTGACTTTC

v_call: TRBV6-5
clone_size: .
d_call: .
j_call: TRBJ1-1
cdr3_aa: CASSYGGAGGKTEAFF
cdr3_nt: TGTGCCAGCAGCTACGGGGGCGCCGGGGGGAAGACTGAAGCTTTCTTT

v_call: TRBV2
clone_size: .
d_call: TRBD2
j_call: TRBJ2-3
cdr3_aa: CASTDLAGGQGDTQYF
cdr3_nt: TGTGCCAGCACGGATCTCGCGGGGGGGCAGGGAGATACGCAGTATTTT

v_call: TRBV2
clone_size: .
d_call: .
j_call: TRBJ1-5
cdr3_aa: CASSDTAGTGSQPQHF
cdr3_nt: TGTGCCAGCAGTGACACAGCCGGGACGGGAAGCCAGCCCCAGCATTTT

v_call: TRBV7-6
clone_size: .
d_call: .
j_call: TRBJ2-4
cdr3_aa: CASSLERAGATKNIQYF
cdr3_nt: TGTGCCAGCAGCTTAGAGCGGGCGGGGGCTACCAAAAACATTCAGTACTTC

v_call: TRBV11-2
clone_size: .
d_call: .
j_call: TRBJ1-3
cdr3_aa: CASTTGGGNTIYF
cdr3_nt: TGTGCCAGCACCACCGGCGGGGGAAACACCATATATTTT